This T cell receptor (beta chain) was captured in a study of T cell repertoires in cytomegalovirus infection. Study background: CMV infection plus the matching HLA type was flagged by public TCR beta signatures.

TCRdb passed the reads through MiXCR, listing each CDR3 protein once. The data show 450,000 to 600,000 distinct CDR3 sequences, about 11% seen once. Trimming removed 4 bases from V and 0 bases from J; junction bases left unmatched: 15. The V gene's germline CDR1 is LGHNA and CDR2 YNFKEQ. The CDR3 spans 21 residues. Broader study findings: HLA-C-restricted, CMV-specific TCR beta clonotypes were dominant ex vivo.

On this clonotype: Its matching antigen is unknown. A much larger clone lies one base from this, so it may be a read error.

The chain carries TRBV4-2 and TRBJ2-1; TRBD2 agrees at 13 bases. The receptor was isolated from a human donor in good health (CMV status not recorded). Some clones in this sample may be carry-over from other donors' samples. Sequences were obtained from PBMCs. The CDR3 spells CASSLLTSGRAVTSSYNEQFF. CDR3 sequence (DNA): TGTGCCAGCAGCCTTCTCACTAGCGGGAGGGCCGTAACGAGCTCCTACAATGAGCAGTTCTTC.